Listed below are T cell receptor beta chains from one sample, sequenced in a study of CD8+ T cells in alopecia areata. Only in-frame clones appear in the TCRdb table, and some are missing; sequencing was by immunoSEQ multiplex PCR. Found here are approximately 200,000 clones, about three fifths of them singletons; the top ten hold about 3.5%. The source was CD4+ T cells sorted from blood, collected at week 4, from a patient treated with tofacitinib. The receptor source for this set is a human donor with alopecia areata. Both conserved end residues are part of each CDR3. A D gene is named only where the DNA matches it firmly. For some rows the clone size is stated as once, few or many, or as a class when expanded; others skip it.

cdr3_length	v_call	clone_size	j_call	d_call	cdr3_aa	cdr3_nt
14	TRBV7-2	-	TRBJ2-5	TRBD2	CASSLQRGQETQYF	TGTGCCAGCAGCTTGCAGCGGGGACAAGAGACCCAGTACTTC
15	TRBV5-6	-	TRBJ1-1	TRBD1	CASSLTGTGNTEAFF	TGTGCCAGCAGCTTAACCGGGACAGGGAACACTGAAGCTTTCTTT
15	TRBV29-1	-	TRBJ2-7	-	CSVEDLETLGYEQYF	TGCAGCGTTGAAGATCTCGAAACCCTAGGCTACGAGCAGTACTTC
12	TRBV7-9	-	TRBJ1-6	-	CASSLTRSPLHF	TGTGCCAGCAGCTTAACACGCTCACCCCTCCACTTT
15	TRBV29-1	-	TRBJ1-1	TRBD1	CSGKRGTGPNTEAFF	TGCAGCGGGAAACGGGGGACAGGCCCGAACACTGAAGCTTTCTTT
15	TRBV28	few	TRBJ2-7	-	CASSPSTGPSYEQYF	TGTGCCAGCAGTCCCTCCACAGGGCCCTCCTACGAGCAGTACTTC
16	TRBV4-2	once	TRBJ2-6	-	CASSLGGAAGANVLTF	TGTGCCAGCAGCCTGGGGGGCGCCGCTGGGGCCAACGTCCTGACTTTC
15	TRBV6-5	-	TRBJ1-5	TRBD1	CASSYTGQGNQPQHF	TGTGCCAGCAGTTACACGGGACAGGGGAATCAGCCCCAGCATTTT
13	TRBV7-9	once	TRBJ2-7	-	CASSPGGSYEQYF	TGTGCCAGCAGCCCCGGCGGATCCTACGAGCAGTACTTC
15	TRBV4-2	few	TRBJ2-1	-	CASSQGGQSYNEQFF	TGTGCCAGCAGCCAAGGTGGGCAGTCTTATAATGAGCAGTTCTTC
14	TRBV23-1	few	TRBJ2-2	-	CASDRAYTTGELFF	TGCGCCAGCGACCGGGCCTACACAACCGGGGAGCTGTTTTTT
15	TRBV29-1	-	TRBJ1-1	-	CSVAYGGAVNTEAFF	TGCAGCGTTGCCTACGGGGGCGCCGTGAACACTGAAGCTTTCTTT
14	TRBV5-6	-	TRBJ2-3	TRBD1	CASSGQGRTDTQYF	TGTGCCAGCAGCGGACAGGGTAGGACAGATACGCAGTATTTT
14	TRBV5-4	few	TRBJ2-3	-	CASSLDQTTDTQYF	TGTGCCAGCAGCTTGGACCAGACCACAGATACGCAGTATTTT
17	TRBV30	-	TRBJ1-1	TRBD1	CAWSVPIGTGENTEAFF	TGTGCCTGGAGTGTCCCCATCGGAACAGGGGAGAACACTGAAGCTTTCTTT
12	TRBV30	-	TRBJ1-2	TRBD1	CAWSGQGYGYTF	TGTGCCTGGAGTGGACAGGGCTATGGCTACACCTTC
14	TRBV5-1	-	TRBJ2-2	-	CASSLFTTARELFF	TGCGCCAGCAGCTTGTTCACCACGGCCCGGGAGCTGTTTTTT
16	TRBV2	-	TRBJ2-5	TRBD2	CASSESAGGPQETQYF	TGTGCCAGCAGTGAATCGGCGGGGGGGCCTCAAGAGACCCAGTACTTC
15	TRBV11-2	few	TRBJ2-5	TRBD1	CASSSRGRIQETQYF	TGTGCCAGCAGCTCAAGGGGGCGGATCCAAGAGACCCAGTACTTC
11	TRBV29-1	few	TRBJ1-5	-	CSVGEVGPQHF	TGCAGCGTCGGGGAGGTTGGGCCCCAGCATTTT
16	TRBV11-2	few	TRBJ2-7	TRBD2	CASSLEVLAVSYEQYF	TGTGCCAGCAGCTTAGAAGTCCTAGCGGTTTCCTACGAGCAGTACTTC
14	TRBV29-1	-	TRBJ1-1	-	CSVVGWGAGTEAFF	TGCAGCGTCGTCGGATGGGGGGCTGGCACTGAAGCTTTCTTT
14	TRBV30	-	TRBJ2-4	-	CAWSLGMAPNIQYF	TGTGCCTGGAGTTTAGGGATGGCGCCAAACATTCAGTACTTC
15	TRBV6-5	-	TRBJ1-1	-	CASRGGGVINTEAFF	TGTGCCAGCAGGGGAGGCGGGGTAATAAACACTGAAGCTTTCTTT
13	TRBV9	-	TRBJ2-5	-	CASSVDVEEAQYF	TGTGCCAGCAGCGTGGACGTCGAAGAGGCCCAGTACTTC
14	TRBV30	-	TRBJ1-6	-	CAWITRTANSPLHF	TGTGCCTGGATCACCCGGACGGCAAATTCACCCCTCCACTTT
10	TRBV29-1	few	TRBJ2-4	-	CSVGRGLQYF	TGCAGCGTTGGACGGGGTTTGCAGTACTTC
15	TRBV4-1	-	TRBJ1-2	-	CASSQGRPVPRGYTF	TGCGCCAGCAGCCAGGGAAGGCCGGTTCCTAGGGGCTACACCTTC
14	TRBV2	-	TRBJ2-5	TRBD1	CASIIDRGEETQYF	TGTGCCAGCATTATAGACAGGGGAGAAGAGACCCAGTACTTC
14	TRBV7-8	-	TRBJ2-7	-	CATLDAGLSYEQYF	TGTGCCACCCTCGATGCAGGGCTCTCCTACGAGCAGTACTTC
15	TRBV28	once	TRBJ2-7	TRBD1	CASSSWTGGSYEQYF	TGTGCCAGCAGTTCCTGGACAGGGGGCTCCTACGAGCAGTACTTC
17	TRBV7-8	-	TRBJ2-3	TRBD2	CASSFGVGTSDTDTQYF	TGTGCCAGCAGCTTTGGAGTAGGGACTAGCGATACAGATACGCAGTATTTT
13	TRBV5-1	few	TRBJ2-5	-	CASSLDRVETQYF	TGCGCCAGCAGCTTGGACAGGGTTGAGACCCAGTACTTC
15	TRBV2	-	TRBJ2-5	TRBD1	CASSRDSGRTGTQYF	TGTGCCAGCAGTCGGGACAGCGGCCGAACGGGGACCCAGTACTTC
13	TRBV29-1	-	TRBJ2-7	-	CSVGGTGSYEQYF	TGCAGCGTGGGGGGGACAGGCTCCTACGAGCAGTACTTC
15	TRBV4-2	few	TRBJ1-2	-	CASSQANAQGDGYTF	TGTGCCAGCAGCCAAGCTAACGCACAGGGCGATGGCTACACCTTC
13	TRBV7-2	-	TRBJ2-1	TRBD1	CASSWTGDNEQFF	TGTGCCAGCAGCTGGACAGGGGACAATGAGCAGTTCTTC
14	TRBV9	-	TRBJ2-1	TRBD1	CASSVPTGSDEQFF	TGTGCCAGCAGCGTACCGACAGGGAGTGATGAGCAGTTCTTC
15	TRBV28	-	TRBJ2-7	-	CASSSREAGSYEQYF	TGTGCCAGCAGTTCAAGGGAGGCGGGCTCCTACGAGCAGTACTTC
15	TRBV5-1	many	TRBJ2-6	-	CASTVDSSGANVLTF	TGCGCCAGCACCGTCGACAGTTCAGGGGCCAACGTCCTGACTTTC
15	TRBV7-8	-	TRBJ2-7	-	CASSLVREFNYEQYF	TGTGCCAGCAGCTTAGTGCGGGAATTCAACTACGAGCAGTACTTC
15	TRBV29-1	few	TRBJ2-3	-	CSVEVPGGSTDTQYF	TGCAGCGTTGAAGTCCCCGGAGGGAGCACAGATACGCAGTATTTT
16	TRBV7-9	-	TRBJ2-1	TRBD2	CASIPGLAGSVDEQFF	TGTGCCAGCATCCCGGGACTAGCGGGGAGTGTTGATGAGCAGTTCTTC
16	TRBV9	-	TRBJ1-2	-	CASSVGTPRRYGGYTF	TGTGCCAGCAGCGTCGGGACGCCCCGGCGGTATGGTGGCTACACCTTC
12	TRBV2	-	TRBJ2-7	-	CASNRDGTKQYF	TGTGCCAGCAATAGGGACGGCACTAAGCAGTACTTC
14	TRBV29-1	few	TRBJ1-2	-	CSAVPFGTNYGYTF	TGCAGCGCCGTACCCTTCGGGACAAACTATGGCTACACCTTC
18	TRBV9	-	TRBJ2-3	TRBD2	CASSVAGLAGGSTDTQYF	TGTGCCAGCAGCGTAGCAGGACTAGCGGGGGGATCCACAGATACGCAGTATTTT
12	TRBV27	-	TRBJ1-2	-	CASRDSYYGYTF	TGTGCCAGCAGGGACAGCTACTATGGCTACACCTTC
18	TRBV4-1	once	TRBJ2-5	-	CASSQYVSVGLSRETQYF	TGCGCCAGCAGCCAATACGTAAGCGTGGGCCTCTCCCGAGAGACCCAGTACTTC
13	TRBV5-1	-	TRBJ1-5	-	CASSLNRGEPQHF	TGCGCCAGCAGCCTTAACCGAGGGGAGCCCCAGCATTTT
16	TRBV27	-	TRBJ1-5	-	CASRAGTVYSNQPQHF	TGTGCCAGCAGAGCCGGGACTGTGTATAGCAATCAGCCCCAGCATTTT
11	TRBV28	few	TRBJ2-7	-	CASRQYNEQYF	TGTGCCAGCAGGCAGTACAACGAGCAGTACTTC
13	TRBV11-1	few	TRBJ2-7	TRBD2	CASSRRGGYEQYF	TGTGCCAGCAGCCGACGGGGGGGCTACGAGCAGTACTTC
16	TRBV2	-	TRBJ2-5	-	CASSLRDAWYQETQYF	TGTGCCAGCAGTCTTCGGGACGCGTGGTACCAAGAGACCCAGTACTTC
11	TRBV30	-	TRBJ2-7	-	CAWSSRDEQYF	TGTGCCTGGAGCTCGCGGGACGAGCAGTACTTC
13	TRBV7-2	-	TRBJ2-7	-	CASSPSEVYEQYF	TGTGCCAGCAGCCCCTCGGAGGTCTACGAGCAGTACTTC
18	TRBV19	few	TRBJ2-1	TRBD1	CASSPSYRGQGSSYEQFF	TGTGCCAGTAGCCCCTCTTACCGGGGACAGGGTTCATCATATGAGCAGTTCTTC